The 21 T cell receptor beta chains in this list originate from one sample, sequenced in a study of chemoradiotherapy in HPV16-positive cancers. TCRdb keeps only in-frame clones here, not all; method: immunoSEQ multiplex PCR. The table shows 12,000 or so clones, with around 78% occurring only once. This sample was gathered from a patient who underwent chemoradiotherapy. The receptors shown here come from a human donor with HPV-associated anogenital cancer.

V usage is TRBV30 and J usage is TRBJ1-5, with D unresolved. The CDR3 loop spans 14 amino acids. CDR1 GTSNPN and CDR2 SVGIG come from the germline V gene (reference sequence). Trimming stripped 2 bases from V and 0 bases from J, with 8 bases between. The CDR3 coding sequence is TGTGCCTGGAGTCCCGAGAGTAGCAATCAGCCCCAGCATTTT. Protein: CAWSPESSNQPQHF.

The J gene is TRBJ1-2, the V gene TRBV2, with TRBD1 matching over 7 bases. There are 14 residues in the CDR3. The J segment lost 5 bases and the V segment lost 3 bases, leaving 6 bases of the junction unmatched. CDR1 is SNHLY, CDR2 FYNNEI, per germline. CDR3 loop: CASSDETGLYGYTF. DNA of the CDR3: TGTGCCAGCAGTGACGAGACAGGGTTATATGGCTACACCTTC.

This chain uses TRBV6-1 with TRBJ2-7; 12 bases map to TRBD2. Germline assignment: CDR1 MNHNS and CDR2 SASEGT. This CDR3 contains 14 residues. V lost 4 bases and J lost 2; bases outside the gene matches: 0. The CDR3 DNA follows: TGTGCCAGCAGTGCTAGCGGGGGGGCCTACGAGCAGTACTTC. Its protein product is CASSASGGAYEQYF.

The chain employs TRBV29-1 and TRBJ2-1, with D perhaps matching TRBD1 (5 bases). The germline V gene encodes CDR1 SQVTM and CDR2 ANQGSEA. The CDR3 covers 13 residues. The germline V and J ends were trimmed by 6 bases and 0 bases, with 9 bases remaining between them. Here the CDR3 reads CSVRTLSYNEQFF. DNA of the CDR3: TGCAGCGTCCGGACACTCTCCTACAATGAGCAGTTCTTC.

The chain carries TRBV7-2 and TRBJ2-3; 11 nucleotides line up with TRBD2. The germline gives CDR1 SGHTA, CDR2 FQGNSA. V was clipped by 5 bases and J by 0 bases; unmatched bases: 10. There are 18 residues in the CDR3. The CDR3 is CASSRLGRLAGSTDTQYF. In DNA, the CDR3 is TGTGCCAGCAGCCGATTAGGGAGACTAGCGGGGAGCACAGATACGCAGTATTTT.

The J gene is TRBJ1-5, the V gene TRBV2, with 7 bases identical to TRBD1. The V segment lost 4 bases and the J segment 3 bases; nucleotides outside the gene matches: 6. Germline V lookup: CDR1 SNHLY, CDR2 FYNNEI. CDR3 length equals 15 residues. CDR3 sequence: CASSVDRVDNQPQHF. The DNA for the CDR3 is TGTGCCAGCAGTGTCGACAGGGTTGACAATCAGCCCCAGCATTTT.

In nucleotides, the CDR3 is TGTGCCAGCAGCGGGACAGGGGGCACTGAAGCTTTCTTT. Residues: CASSGTGGTEAFF. This chain joins TRBV7-2 and TRBJ1-1; 11 bases agree with TRBD1. Looked up from germline, CDR1 is SGHTA and CDR2 is FQGNSA. The CDR3 extends over 13 amino acids. Trimming cost V 5 bases and J 4 bases; bases outside gene matches: 0.

The J gene is TRBJ2-3, the V gene TRBV4-2; TRBD1 aligns across 9 bases. Germline CDR1 LGHNA, CDR2 YNFKEQ. J lost 5 bases, V lost 0 bases, and 6 bases had no gene match. This CDR3 comprises 16 residues. Written as DNA, the CDR3 is TGTGCCAGCAGCCAAGATCCAGACAGGGGGTTAGATACGCAGTATTTT. It translates to CASSQDPDRGLDTQYF.

The V and J genes are TRBV5-1 and TRBJ2-1, with TRBD2 matching over 9 bases. The J segment lost 2 bases and the V segment lost 1 base, leaving 4 bases of the junction unmatched. The germline gives CDR1 SGHRS, CDR2 YFSETQ. The CDR3 totals 16 residues. CDR3 DNA sequence: TGCGCCAGCAGCTTGAGGCTAGCGGGGACCTACAATGAGCAGTTCTTC. Translating gives CASSLRLAGTYNEQFF. Based on the CDR3 plus reference TRBV5-1 and TRBJ2-1, the full variable domain is KAGVTQTPRYLIKTRGQQVTLSCSPISGHRSVSWYQQTPGQGLQFLFEYFSETQRNKGNFPGRFSGRQFSNSRSEMNVSTLELGDSALYLCASSLRLAGTYNEQFFGPGTRLTVL.

The chain combines TRBV11-3 with TRBJ2-7, with TRBD2 matching 11 bases. The germline V gene has CDR1 SGHNT and CDR2 YENEEA. The CDR3 sequence is 16 residues long. The junction had 10 bases not matched to a gene; V was cut back by 5 bases and J by 4 bases. This CDR3 is CASSGYTTSGGYEQYF. The CDR3 DNA sequence: TGTGCCAGCAGCGGATATACTACTAGCGGGGGTTACGAGCAGTACTTC. The full variable domain, completed using reference TRBV11-3 and TRBJ2-7, is EAGVVQSPRYKIIEKKQPVAFWCNPISGHNTLYWYLQNLGQGPELLIRYENEEAVDDSQLPKDRFSAERLKGVDSTLKIQPAELGDSAVYLCASSGYTTSGGYEQYFGPGTRLTVT.

The rearrangement joins TRBV7-9 to TRBJ1-1; D may be TRBD1 (6 bases). V dropped 5 bases and J dropped 3 bases, with 13 bases sitting between them. The CDR3 has 14 residues. Per the germline V gene, CDR1 is SEHNR and CDR2 is FQNEAQ (reference sequence). The CDR3: CASSISSGDTEAFF. The CDR3, as DNA: TGTGCCAGCAGCATTTCCTCAGGGGACACTGAAGCTTTCTTT.

This clone has more than one count but fewer than ten. The chain carries TRBV29-1 and TRBJ1-2; D is uncertain. The ends were cut back, 4 bases at V and 8 bases at J, with 11 bases in the middle. The CDR3 has 11 residues. Germline V gene data show CDR1 as SQVTM and CDR2 as ANQGSEA. The CDR3 DNA is TGCAGCGTTGTCGGAGGCGGCGGCTACACCTTC. Encoded protein: CSVVGGGGYTF.

V is TRBV4-2 and J is TRBJ1-6; no clear D. V lost 2 bases to trimming and J lost 7 bases, with 6 bases between them. This CDR3 has 13 amino acids. The germline gives CDR1 LGHNA, CDR2 YNFKEQ. CDR3 nucleotide sequence: TGTGCCAGCAGCCAACGGCCGAATTCACCCCTCCACTTT. Protein: CASSQRPNSPLHF.

CDR3 in DNA: TGTGCCAGCAGCTTGCCCGCGGGGGGGCAGAACAATGAGCAGTTCTTC. This codes for CASSLPAGGQNNEQFF. The chain has TRBV5-4 and TRBJ2-1, with 9 positions matching TRBD2. This CDR3 contains 16 residues. Trimming took 1 base from V and 5 from J; bases not matched to a gene: 7. Germline V gives CDR1 SGHNT, CDR2 YYREEE (reference sequence).

This sequence joins TRBV4-2 and TRBJ2-7, with 8 bases lining up with TRBD2. The CDR3 is 15 residues long. With V trimmed by 0 bases and J by 3 bases, 4 bases remained unmatched. Germline V CDR1 and CDR2: LGHNA, YNFKEQ. This chain's CDR3 is CASSQEGAGDYEQYF. In nucleotides, the CDR3 is TGTGCCAGCAGCCAAGAAGGAGCGGGGGACTACGAGCAGTACTTC.

This clone has just a few counts. The V and J genes are TRBV4-2 and TRBJ1-6; D gene ambiguous. The CDR3 spans 16 residues. The germline gives CDR1 LGHNA, CDR2 YNFKEQ. V gave up 2 bases and J gave up 4 bases, with 12 bases separating them. This chain's CDR3 is CASSQPAPKYNSPLHF. In nucleotides, the CDR3 is TGTGCCAGCAGCCAACCGGCACCGAAATATAATTCACCCCTCCACTTT.

The J gene is TRBJ2-5, the V gene TRBV7-9; D is uncertain. Per germline, CDR1 SEHNR and CDR2 FQNEAQ (reference sequence). Trimming left V 4 bases short and J 3 bases short, with 12 bases between. The CDR3 runs 14 residues. The DNA of the CDR3 is TGTGCCAGCAGCTCAGGCCCATACGAAGAGACCCAGTACTTC. It codes for CASSSGPYEETQYF.

The J gene is TRBJ1-1, the V gene TRBV21-1. TRBV21-1 is a pseudogene segment. This CDR3 comprises 8 residues. The CDR3, as DNA: TGTGTCTCATTTGAAGCTTTCTTT. This gives the protein CVSFEAFF.

In its sample, this clone was seen once. The chain joins TRBV5-4 to TRBJ1-1, with D maybe TRBD1 (6 bases). V was cut by 9 bases and J by 4 bases, with 22 bases left in between. The CDR3 runs 15 residues. Germline V gene data show CDR1 as SGHNT and CDR2 as YYREEE (reference sequence). The CDR3 DNA follows: TGTGCCACCTCCGAGGGGGGCGCAGTCAGCACTGAAGCTTTCTTT. Amino acid sequence: CATSEGGAVSTEAFF.

This chain joins TRBV13 and TRBJ1-3; D not certain. The CDR3 consists of 17 residues. Germline V gene lookup returns CDR1 PRHDT and CDR2 FYEKMQ (reference sequence). Trimming cost V 2 bases and J 0 bases, with 14 bases left between them. The chain's CDR3 is CASSLLAGSGSGNTIYF. CDR3 nucleotides: TGTGCCAGCAGCTTATTGGCTGGGTCCGGCTCTGGAAACACCATATATTTT.

The rearrangement uses TRBV15 and TRBJ2-7; D might be TRBD2 (7 bases). The V gene lost 1 base and the J gene lost 4 bases, with 17 bases spanning the gap. Germline CDR1 and CDR2: LNHNV and YYDKDF (reference sequence). This CDR3 comprises 16 residues. CDR3 DNA sequence: TGTGCCACCAGCAGAGCCGCGGGGGCCTCGAGGTACGAGCAGTACTTC. It translates to CATSRAAGASRYEQYF.